These 16 T cell receptor beta chains share one sample of origin, sequenced in a study of T cells in Graves' hyperthyroidism and ophthalmopathy. Amplification of TCR beta CDR3 regions used RNA as the template. HTBI primers drove first-round RT-PCR of the TCR CDR3. MiXCR, run by TCRdb on the multiplex PCR reads, gives a single entry per CDR3 protein. The sample yields a few hundred thousand distinct CDR3 sequences, roughly 25% seen once. The sequenced material came from blood. These receptors were taken from a man aged 50-60 years with Graves' hyperthyroidism.

There are many counts of this clonotype. The V gene is TRBV3-1, the J gene TRBJ2-5; D tentatively fits TRBD1 or TRBD2 (5 bases each). V lost 0 bases and J lost 5, with 10 bases in between. Germline CDR1 LGHDT, CDR2 YNNKEL (reference sequence). CDR3 length: 14 residues. CDR3 residues: CASSQEGVGETQYF. DNA of the CDR3: TGTGCCAGCAGCCAAGAGGGGGTGGGGGAGACCCAGTACTTC.

This clonotype was found many times. The chain joins TRBV24-1 to TRBJ2-3; TRBD2 aligns across 8 bases. The CDR3 has 17 amino acids. The germline V gene has CDR1 KGHDR and CDR2 SFDVKD. Trimming removed 3 bases from V and 3 bases from J; junction bases left unmatched: 10. The CDR3 DNA reads TGTGCCACCAGTGATCACGCAGCGGGAGATGGTACAGATACGCAGTATTTT. Protein: CATSDHAAGDGTDTQYF.

This clonotype occurred many times. The junction does not match germline at one end; this may be a read error. The chain employs TRBV3-1 and TRBJ1-1; no reliable D call. Germline-derived CDR1 and CDR2 are LGHDT and YNNKEL (reference sequence). The CDR3 covers 12 residues. The CDR3 DNA follows: TGTGCCAGCAGCCCGGGCCGGACTGGAGCTTTCTTT. Protein sequence: CASSPGRTGAFF.

This clonotype was seen repeatedly, ten times or more. The J gene is TRBJ1-1, the V gene TRBV11-2, with no clear D. This CDR3 contains 14 residues. V dropped 2 bases and J dropped 5 bases, with 12 bases sitting between them. Germline loops: CDR1 SGHAT, CDR2 FQNNGV. CDR3 coding DNA: TGTGCCAGCAGCTTATCGGGTGGGGTAACTGAAGCTTTCTTT. Residues: CASSLSGGVTEAFF.

Remarks on this clonotype: Given a much more abundant clone one base away, this may be a read error. A read error is likely, as this CDR3 ends without the conserved phenylalanine or tryptophan. This chain joins TRBV7-8 and TRBJ1-1; no clear D gene. This CDR3 contains 13 residues. Germline V CDR1 and CDR2: SGHVS, FQNEAQ. V gave up 3 bases and J gave up 1 base, with 6 bases separating them. DNA of the CDR3: TGTGCCAGCAGCTTGTGGGGGAACACTGAAGCTTTCTTG. Translating it yields CASSLWGNTEAFL.

The rearrangement uses TRBV4-1 and TRBJ1-2, with no clear D. Germline values: CDR1 MGHRA, CDR2 YSYEKL. The CDR3 spans 14 residues. Trimming removed 0 bases from V and 4 bases from J, with 9 bases in between. The CDR3 DNA reads as TGCGCCAGCAGCCAAGATGCGACCCGCTATGGCTACACCTTC. Translation: CASSQDATRYGYTF.

This clonotype was picked up a small number of times. The gene calls are TRBV27 and TRBJ1-1, with 7 nucleotides matching TRBD1. The CDR3 has 15 residues. With 4 bases clipped from V and 1 base from J, the junction kept 6 bases outside the gene matches. Germline CDR1 MNHEY, CDR2 SMNVEV (reference sequence). DNA for the CDR3: TGTGCCAGCAGTTCAGCAGGGGGGAGGAACACTGAAGCTTTCTTT. Protein sequence: CASSSAGGRNTEAFF.

The chain carries TRBV5-1 and TRBJ2-7; 9 nucleotides match TRBD2. Trimming cost V 3 bases and J 6 bases; bases outside gene matches: 10. The CDR3 covers 15 residues. Germline CDR1 and CDR2: SGHRS and YFSETQ. CDR3 nucleotide sequence: TGCGCCAGCAGCTCCATAGCGGGAGTGGGCCTCGAGCAGTACTTC. It yields the protein CASSSIAGVGLEQYF. Based on the CDR3 plus reference TRBV5-1 and TRBJ2-7, the full variable domain is KAGVTQTPRYLIKTRGQQVTLSCSPISGHRSVSWYQQTPGQGLQFLFEYFSETQRNKGNFPGRFSGRQFSNSRSEMNVSTLELGDSALYLCASSSIAGVGLEQYFGPGTRLTVT.

V is TRBV2 and J is TRBJ1-5, with a possible D match to TRBD1 (5 bases). V lost 4 bases and J 6 bases, leaving 16 bases between the germline ends. The CDR3 covers 15 residues. Germline values: CDR1 SNHLY, CDR2 FYNNEI. CDR3 sequence: CASSAFRGGGQPQHF. The CDR3 DNA follows: TGTGCCAGCAGTGCGTTCCGGGGGGGGGGTCAGCCCCAGCATTTT.

The chain joins TRBV20-1 to TRBJ1-5; possibly TRBD1 for D (6 bases). V lost 6 bases and J 5 bases, leaving 20 bases between the germline ends. The CDR3 loop spans 15 amino acids. CDR1 and CDR2 (germline): DFQATT, SNEGSKA (reference sequence). The CDR3 sequence is CSAKPNRDTYQPQHF. The CDR3 DNA reads as TGCAGTGCAAAACCGAACCGGGACACCTATCAGCCCCAGCATTTT.

This clonotype was observed at least ten times. The genes are TRBV10-3 and TRBJ1-2; D is undetermined. With 7 bases removed from V and 3 bases from J, the gap between germline ends came to 12 bases. There are 13 residues in the CDR3. The germline CDR1 and CDR2 sequences are ENHRY and SYGVKD. CDR3 coding DNA: TGTGCCATCACATTGGACGGACACTATGGCTACACCTTC. Its translation is CAITLDGHYGYTF.

This clonotype was observed a few times. The gene calls are TRBV3-1 and TRBJ1-1, with 9 bases aligning to TRBD1. Germline lookup yields CDR1 LGHDT and CDR2 YNNKEL (reference sequence). CDR3 length equals 14 residues. The V segment lost 4 bases and the J segment 5 bases; nucleotides outside the gene matches: 5. The DNA of the CDR3 is TGTGCCAGCAGCCGCCGGGACAGGGCTACTGAAGCTTTCTTT. Translating it yields CASSRRDRATEAFF.

This clonotype showed up just a few times. This rearrangement joins TRBV9 to TRBJ1-1, with 8 bases matching TRBD1. The CDR3 extends over 16 amino acids. V lost 0 bases to trimming and J lost 1 base; unmatched junction nucleotides: 5. Germline values: CDR1 SGDLS, CDR2 YYNGEE. CDR3 bases: TGTGCCAGCAGCGTAGCAGGGGGCGGGCGGAACACTGAAGCTTTCTTT. It yields the protein CASSVAGGGRNTEAFF.

This clonotype was detected ten times or more. The chain is built from TRBV2 and TRBJ2-4; either TRBD1 or TRBD2 may fit D (5 bases each). Germline V CDR1 and CDR2: SNHLY, FYNNEI. This CDR3 has 14 residues. V was pared by 3 bases and J by 3 bases, with 9 bases between. This CDR3 is CASSEGVVKNIQYF. The CDR3 DNA reads TGTGCCAGCAGTGAGGGGGTGGTCAAAAACATTCAGTACTTC.

In its sample, this clonotype was seen a few times. CDR3 loop: CASSLRAGSYNEQFF. CDR3 bases: TGTGCCAGCAGTCTGAGGGCGGGAAGCTACAATGAGCAGTTCTTC. The V gene is TRBV12-3 or TRBV12-4, the J gene TRBJ2-1; a weak D match, TRBD2 (6 bases). The CDR3 spans 15 residues. The ends were cut back, 5 bases at V and 3 bases at J, with 14 bases in the middle.

CDR3 in amino acids: CSVTTGGYNTGELFF. DNA for the CDR3: TGCAGCGTGACGACAGGGGGATACAACACCGGGGAGCTGTTTTTT. The J gene is TRBJ2-2, the V gene TRBV29-1; TRBD1 matches 9 bases. Unmatched junction bases numbered 7, after V lost 6 bases and J lost 2 bases. The CDR3 is made up of 15 amino acids. Germline CDR1 reads SQVTM; CDR2 reads ANQGSEA.